The 6 T cell receptor beta chains in this list originate from one sample, sequenced in a study of blood T cells in healthy people across ages. A J-beta primer mix and a sample-barcoded 5' primer were used in a second PCR of roughly 6 to 12 cycles. TCRdb fed the 5' RACE reads into MiXCR, producing one record per CDR3 protein. This sample has approximately 1.5 million distinct CDR3 sequences, with about 35% found just once. The sample was blood. These receptors were collected from a woman aged 25 to 45 in good health.

The chain couples TRBV5-1 to TRBJ2-1; the match to TRBD1 covers 11 bases. From germline, CDR1 is SGHRS and CDR2 YFSETQ. V lost 0 bases, J lost 5 bases, and 4 bases stayed unmatched. This CDR3 comprises 16 residues. CDR3 coding DNA: TGCGCCAGCAGCTTGGTAGGACAGGGGGCGAACAATGAGCAGTTCTTC. Translated, it gives CASSLVGQGANNEQFF.

This clonotype was recorded a few times. One end of the junction is discordant with germline, which a read error may explain. The rearrangement uses TRBV24-1 and TRBJ2-7, with D unclear. The better agreement between TRBJ2-5 and the DNA end casts doubt on the J call. The CDR3 length is 13 residues. Germline V CDR1 and CDR2: KGHDR, SFDVKD. CDR3 sequence reads: CAASDSQRRTQYF. The CDR3 DNA reads as TGTGCCGCCAGTGATTCCCAAAGGCGGACCCAGTACTTC.

The sample holds one count of this clonotype. The chain couples TRBV12-3 or TRBV12-4 to TRBJ2-5, with D tentatively TRBD1 (6 bases). The DNA matches TRBJ2-7 better at its end, which makes the J call doubtful. The CDR3 extends over 16 amino acids. The CDR3 is CASTFSRTALLYEQYF. The CDR3 region has the DNA TGTGCCAGTACTTTTAGCCGGACAGCCCTTCTATACGAGCAGTACTTC.

This clonotype was counted a few times. This chain connects TRBV9 to TRBJ2-3; 7 bases align to TRBD1. Trimming took 2 bases from V and 4 from J; bases not matched to a gene: 7. The CDR3 consists of 15 residues. Germline CDR1 and CDR2: SGDLS and YYNGEE. The DNA for the CDR3 is TGTGCCAGCAGCGTCGAGGGGGCCAGGGCAGATACGCAGTATTTT. Translation gives CASSVEGARADTQYF. The full variable domain, with the rest looked up from reference TRBV9 and TRBJ2-3, is DSGVTQTPKHLITATGQRVTLRCSPRSGDLSVYWYQQSLDQGLQFLIQYYNGEERAKGNILERFSAQQFPDLHSELNLSSLELGDSALYFCASSVEGARADTQYFGPGTRLTVL.

This rearrangement joins TRBV3-1 to TRBJ1-4, with D perhaps matching TRBD1 (5 bases). V shed 0 bases and J shed 6 bases, with 14 bases lying between them. The CDR3 extends over 16 amino acids. In germline, CDR1 is LGHDT, CDR2 YNNKEL (reference sequence). The CDR3 reads CASSQDQKGLDEKLFF. CDR3 in DNA: TGTGCCAGCAGCCAAGATCAGAAGGGGCTGGATGAAAAACTGTTTTTT.

The V and J genes are TRBV7-2 and TRBJ2-2, with 11 bases lining up with TRBD2. Germline trimming cut 2 bases from V and 8 bases from J; bases unmatched to any gene: 7. The CDR3 is 16 residues long. Germline CDR1 SGHTA, CDR2 FQGNSA. The CDR3 nucleotides read TGTGCCAGCAGCTTACTTAGCGGGGGGGTCACGGGGGAGCTGTTTTTT. It is translated as CASSLLSGGVTGELFF.